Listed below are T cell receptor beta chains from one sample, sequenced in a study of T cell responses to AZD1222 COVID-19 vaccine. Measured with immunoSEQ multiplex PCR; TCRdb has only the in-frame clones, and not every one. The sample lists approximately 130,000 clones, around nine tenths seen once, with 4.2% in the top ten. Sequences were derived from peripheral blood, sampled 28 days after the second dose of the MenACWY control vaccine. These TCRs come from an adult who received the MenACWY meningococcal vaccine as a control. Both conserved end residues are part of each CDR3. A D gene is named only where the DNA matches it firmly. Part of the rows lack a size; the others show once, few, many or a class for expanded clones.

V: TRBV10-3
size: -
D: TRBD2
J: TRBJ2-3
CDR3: CAISESLAGAFTDTQYF
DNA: TGTGCCATCAGTGAGTCGCTAGCGGGGGCGTTCACAGATACGCAGTATTTT

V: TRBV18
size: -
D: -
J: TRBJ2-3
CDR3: CASSPIALDSRTDTQYF
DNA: TGTGCCAGCTCACCAATTGCCCTGGACAGCCGCACAGATACGCAGTATTTT

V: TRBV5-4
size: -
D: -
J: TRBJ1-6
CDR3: CASSLGAGLSPLHF
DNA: TGTGCCAGCAGCTTAGGGGCAGGGTTGTCACCCCTCCACTTT

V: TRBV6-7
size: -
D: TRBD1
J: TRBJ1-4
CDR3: CATLDRGKEATNEKLFF
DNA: TGTGCCACCCTGGACAGGGGGAAGGAGGCAACTAATGAAAAACTGTTTTTT

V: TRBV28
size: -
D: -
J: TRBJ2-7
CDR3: CASSTGSYEQYF
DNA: TGTGCCAGCAGTACAGGGTCCTACGAGCAGTACTTC

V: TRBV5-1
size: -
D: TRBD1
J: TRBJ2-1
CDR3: CASSMFGTGDYNEQFF
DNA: TGCGCCAGCAGCATGTTCGGGACAGGGGACTACAATGAGCAGTTCTTC

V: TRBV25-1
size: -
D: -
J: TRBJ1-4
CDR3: CASTPSGAYEKLFF
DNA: TGTGCCAGCACCCCTTCGGGGGCGTATGAAAAACTGTTTTTT

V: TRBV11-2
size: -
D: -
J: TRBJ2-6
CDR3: CASSSGSGANVLTF
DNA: TGTGCCAGCAGCTCCGGCTCTGGGGCCAACGTCCTGACTTTC

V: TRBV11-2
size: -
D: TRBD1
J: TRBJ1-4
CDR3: CASSHPGQGKLFF
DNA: TGTGCCAGCAGCCACCCCGGACAGGGGAAACTGTTTTTT

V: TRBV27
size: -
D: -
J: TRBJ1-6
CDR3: CASSPGGAYSPLHF
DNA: TGTGCCAGCAGTCCCGGGGGGGCATACTCACCCCTCCACTTT

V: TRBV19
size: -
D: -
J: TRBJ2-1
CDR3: CASSIDPVVNEQFF
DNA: TGTGCCAGTAGTATAGATCCTGTAGTGAATGAGCAGTTCTTC

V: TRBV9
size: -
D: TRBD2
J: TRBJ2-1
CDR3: CASSVTSGSSHEQFF
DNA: TGTGCCAGCAGCGTGACTAGCGGGAGTTCTCATGAGCAGTTCTTC

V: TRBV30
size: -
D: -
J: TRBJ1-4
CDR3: CAWSLGGYEKLFF
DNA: TGTGCCTGGAGTCTGGGGGGCTATGAAAAACTGTTTTTT

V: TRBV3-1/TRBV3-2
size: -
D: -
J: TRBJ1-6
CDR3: CASSQVKGNYNSPLHF
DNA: TGTGCCAGCAGCCAAGTAAAGGGCAACTATAATTCACCCCTCCACTTT

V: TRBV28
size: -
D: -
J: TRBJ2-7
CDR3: CASSSTTVSSYEQYF
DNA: TGTGCCAGCAGTTCGACCACCGTCTCCTCCTACGAGCAGTACTTC

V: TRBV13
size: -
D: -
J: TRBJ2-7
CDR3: CASSTILIRYEQYF
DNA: TGTGCCAGCAGCACGATTCTTATTCGCTACGAGCAGTACTTC

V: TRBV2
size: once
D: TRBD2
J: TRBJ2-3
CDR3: CASSVKAGGVTDTQYF
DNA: TGTGCCAGCAGTGTGAAAGCGGGAGGGGTCACAGATACGCAGTATTTT

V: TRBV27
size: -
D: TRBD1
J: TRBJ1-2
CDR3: CASSRTDRGRGYGYTF
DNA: TGTGCCAGCAGCCGCACCGACAGGGGGCGAGGCTATGGCTACACCTTC

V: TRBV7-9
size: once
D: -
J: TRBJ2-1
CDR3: CASSTRQPYNEQFF
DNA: TGTGCCAGCAGCACCCGACAGCCCTACAATGAGCAGTTCTTC

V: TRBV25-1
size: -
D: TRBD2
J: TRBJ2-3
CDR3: CASSELGSGRYTDTQYF
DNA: TGTGCCAGCAGTGAATTGGGTAGCGGGAGATACACAGATACGCAGTATTTT

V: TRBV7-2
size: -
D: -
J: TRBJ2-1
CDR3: CASSLAVFKGPNEQFF
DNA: TGTGCCAGCAGCTTAGCAGTCTTCAAGGGTCCCAATGAGCAGTTCTTC

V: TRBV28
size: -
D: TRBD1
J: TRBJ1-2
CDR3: CASRSVLTTGQGAKYGYTF
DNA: TGTGCCAGCAGATCAGTTCTGACGACGGGACAGGGGGCGAAATACGGCTACACCTTC

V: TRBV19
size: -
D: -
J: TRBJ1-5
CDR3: CASRSGSEGLNQPQHF
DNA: TGTGCCAGTAGGAGCGGGAGTGAGGGGCTCAATCAGCCCCAGCATTTT

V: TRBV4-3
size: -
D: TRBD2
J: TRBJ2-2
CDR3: CASSQDLAGTGELFF
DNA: TGCGCCAGCAGCCAAGACCTAGCGGGGACCGGGGAGCTGTTTTTT

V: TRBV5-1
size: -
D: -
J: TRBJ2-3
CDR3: CASSPDSTDTQYF
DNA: TGCGCCAGCAGTCCGGACAGCACAGATACGCAGTATTTT

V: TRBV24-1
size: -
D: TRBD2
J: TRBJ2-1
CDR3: CATNPGTSYNEQFF
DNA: TGTGCCACAAATCCCGGGACTAGTTACAATGAGCAGTTCTTC

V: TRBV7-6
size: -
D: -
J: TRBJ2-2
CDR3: CASSLGQPNTGELFF
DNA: TGTGCCAGCAGCTTAGGACAGCCAAACACCGGGGAGCTGTTTTTT

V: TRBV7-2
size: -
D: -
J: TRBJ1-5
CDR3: CASSLSVNQPQHF
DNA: TGTGCCAGCAGCTTATCGGTCAATCAGCCCCAGCATTTT

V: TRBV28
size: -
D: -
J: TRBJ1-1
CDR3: CASSYEGRLNTEAFF
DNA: TGTGCCAGCAGTTATGAGGGACGGCTGAACACTGAAGCTTTCTTT

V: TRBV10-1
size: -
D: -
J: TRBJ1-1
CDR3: CASSESLRRNTEAFF
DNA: TGCGCCAGCAGTGAGTCGCTTAGGAGGAACACTGAAGCTTTCTTT

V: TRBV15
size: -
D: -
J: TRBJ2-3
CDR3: CATTSGMGTDTQYF
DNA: TGTGCCACCACTTCGGGGATGGGCACAGATACGCAGTATTTT

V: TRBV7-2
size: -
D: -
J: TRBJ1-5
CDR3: CASSLVTGLKNQPQHF
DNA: TGTGCCAGCAGCTTAGTAACAGGGCTAAAGAATCAGCCCCAGCATTTT

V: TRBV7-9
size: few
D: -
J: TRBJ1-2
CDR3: CASPLEGVGYGYTF
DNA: TGTGCCAGCCCCCTGGAGGGGGTGGGCTATGGCTACACCTTC

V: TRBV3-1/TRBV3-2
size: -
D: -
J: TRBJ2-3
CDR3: CASSQDPTNPADTQYF
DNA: TGTGCCAGCAGCCAAGATCCAACTAACCCAGCAGATACGCAGTATTTT

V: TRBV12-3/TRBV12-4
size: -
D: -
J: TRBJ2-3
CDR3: CASTGLTDTQYF
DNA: TGTGCCAGCACCGGACTCACAGATACGCAGTATTTT

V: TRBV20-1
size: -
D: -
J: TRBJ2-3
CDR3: CSASVRAGSTDTQYF
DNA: TGCAGTGCTAGTGTGAGGGCTGGTAGCACAGATACGCAGTATTTT

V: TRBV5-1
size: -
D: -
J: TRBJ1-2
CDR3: CASSLGGDYGYTF
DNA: TGCGCCAGCAGCTTGGGGGGCGACTATGGCTACACCTTC

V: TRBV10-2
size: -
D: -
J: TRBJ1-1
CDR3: CASNPLVGGTEAFF
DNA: TGCGCCAGCAACCCCCTGGTGGGGGGCACTGAAGCTTTCTTT

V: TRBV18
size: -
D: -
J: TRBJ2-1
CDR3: CASSPRGDNEQFF
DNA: TGTGCCAGCTCACCACGAGGAGACAATGAGCAGTTCTTC

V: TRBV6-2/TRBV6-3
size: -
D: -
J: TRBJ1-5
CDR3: CASSYTSLAKGNQPQHF
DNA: TGTGCCAGCAGTTACACATCACTAGCGAAAGGGAATCAGCCCCAGCATTTT

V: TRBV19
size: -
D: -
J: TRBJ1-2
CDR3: CASSPLGGSGYTF
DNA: TGTGCCAGTAGCCCCTTGGGGGGTTCTGGCTACACCTTC

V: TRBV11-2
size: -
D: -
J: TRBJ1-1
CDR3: CASRHGGIGTEAFF
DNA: TGTGCCAGCAGACATGGGGGGATCGGCACTGAAGCTTTCTTT

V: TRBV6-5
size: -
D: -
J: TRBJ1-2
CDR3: CASSPGLGGKGGYTF
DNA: TGTGCCAGCAGCCCAGGTTTAGGGGGAAAGGGAGGCTACACCTTC

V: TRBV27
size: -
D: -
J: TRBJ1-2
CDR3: CASTSRAGANYGYTF
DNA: TGTGCCAGCACCTCCCGCGCAGGGGCAAACTATGGCTACACCTTC

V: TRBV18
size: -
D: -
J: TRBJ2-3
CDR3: CASSPKNSDTVTQYF
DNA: TGTGCCAGCTCACCGAAGAACTCGGACACAGTTACGCAGTATTTT

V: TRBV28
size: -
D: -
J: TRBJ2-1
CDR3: CASSSGREQFF
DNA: TGTGCCAGCAGTTCAGGGAGAGAGCAGTTCTTC

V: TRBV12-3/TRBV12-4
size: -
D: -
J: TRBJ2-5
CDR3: CASSLGSQETQYF
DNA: TGTGCCAGCAGTTTAGGGAGCCAAGAGACCCAGTACTTC

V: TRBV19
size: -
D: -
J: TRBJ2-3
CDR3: CASSAGLGGYTQYF
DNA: TGTGCCAGTAGTGCAGGACTGGGGGGTTATACGCAGTATTTT

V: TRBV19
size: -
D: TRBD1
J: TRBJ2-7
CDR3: CASSIKGQGGRQYF
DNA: TGTGCCAGTAGTATCAAGGGACAGGGTGGTCGGCAGTACTTC

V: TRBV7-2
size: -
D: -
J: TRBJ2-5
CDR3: CASSFIRGGETQYF
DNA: TGTGCCAGCAGCTTCATCCGGGGCGGAGAGACCCAGTACTTC

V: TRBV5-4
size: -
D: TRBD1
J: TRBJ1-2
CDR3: CASSLEAGQGAGGYTF
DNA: TGTGCCAGCAGCTTGGAAGCGGGACAGGGGGCAGGTGGCTACACCTTC

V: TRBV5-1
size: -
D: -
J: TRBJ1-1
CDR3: CASSTWSSSGVNTEAFF
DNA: TGCGCCAGCAGCACCTGGAGTAGCTCGGGGGTGAACACTGAAGCTTTCTTT

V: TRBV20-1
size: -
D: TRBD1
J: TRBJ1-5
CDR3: CSASRVGSGTGGHQPQHF
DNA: TGCAGTGCTAGTAGGGTCGGATCCGGGACAGGGGGACATCAGCCCCAGCATTTT

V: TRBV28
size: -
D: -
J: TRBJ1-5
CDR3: CASTLVANQPQHF
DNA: TGTGCCAGCACCCTCGTAGCCAATCAGCCCCAGCATTTT

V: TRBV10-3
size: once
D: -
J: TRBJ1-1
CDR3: CAISARPTGPNTEAFF
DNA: TGTGCCATCAGTGCCCGCCCGACAGGCCCGAACACTGAAGCTTTCTTT

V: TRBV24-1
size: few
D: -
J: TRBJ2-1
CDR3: CAVGDFDYNEQFF
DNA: TGTGCCGTAGGGGACTTCGATTACAATGAGCAGTTCTTC

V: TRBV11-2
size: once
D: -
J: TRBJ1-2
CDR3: CASSLGRGVLYGYTF
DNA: TGTGCCAGCAGCTTAGGGCGGGGAGTGCTCTATGGCTACACCTTC